This T cell receptor beta chain stems from a study of cytomegalovirus exposure and HLA in healthy donors (dated by TCRdb to 2016 to 2017). In the study overall: According to a later analysis, one platform produced both the approximately 110 validation repertoires and the 730 or so repertoires of the first cohort. Along with the roughly 610-subject first cohort, a separate validation cohort of around 110 different subjects was used. High-throughput TCR immunosequencing, statistical association of individual TCRs with disease status, and machine learning were combined to predict cytomegalovirus infection status. The study aimed to test whether cataloging public T cell receptors could reveal signatures of past pathogen exposure.

With respect to this clone: This clone's antigen is unknown. There are no base qualities to consult, and no much larger clone falls within one base.

CDR1 and CDR2 (GTSNPN, SVGIG) derive from the germline V gene (reference sequence). The CDR3 runs 15 amino acids, cysteine and phenylalanine included. CDR3 DNA is the only sequence kept; it has 45 bases, read in frame from the first base. Cut back by 4 bases and 3 bases, the V and J ends lie 15 bases apart. To prepare the library, the immunoSEQ multiplex PCR assay was applied. For the original study's pipeline: A statistical classification framework was developed to diagnose cytomegalovirus status using the catalog of TCR beta chain sequences. In its TCRdb copy, this immuneACCESS table keeps in-frame sequences only and misses some clones. Where compared with another copy, unresolved V genes explain less than half of these, and the others have no known cause. D and trimming were read from the DNA, whereas the V and J calls and clone size are those reported in that table. The sample includes more than 120,000 clones, with approximately 88% observed a single time. The top ten clonotypes cover roughly 4.3% of the sample.

Separate from the approximately 690-subject first cohort, the validation cohort of around 130 subjects was the group to which the donors belonged. Overall results and qualifications from the work: The study gave a list of around 170 TCR beta chains associated with cytomegalovirus. Across donors, most TCR sequences were observed very rarely, whereas some public TCRs were present in many individuals. The classifier was reported to diagnose cytomegalovirus status with high specificity and sensitivity in both the original and validation cohorts. The authors suggested that the approach could potentially be generalized to other disease states and immunological phenotypes. A few of the identified cytomegalovirus-associated TCR beta chains were confirmed in vitro to be specific for cytomegalovirus antigens. A later analysis lacked HLA typing for the validation cohort, so it scored co-occurrence in that cohort across all 110 or so repertoires. Subsequent analysis determined that TCRs grouped into clusters in the first cohort also showed a tendency toward co-occurrence across the 90 to 150 validation repertoires, and 85% to 95% of cluster scores exceeded 0.

Sequenced input: PBMCs. This clonotype was sampled from a man aged 18-30 years in good health and CMV-seropositive. Here the chain combines TRBV30 and TRBJ1-4; tentative D gene TRBD1, with 6 bases matching. The DNA sequence is TGTGCCTGGACTGCCCCCGGGACACCTAATGAAAAACTGTTTTTT. Its product reads: CAWTAPGTPNEKLFF.